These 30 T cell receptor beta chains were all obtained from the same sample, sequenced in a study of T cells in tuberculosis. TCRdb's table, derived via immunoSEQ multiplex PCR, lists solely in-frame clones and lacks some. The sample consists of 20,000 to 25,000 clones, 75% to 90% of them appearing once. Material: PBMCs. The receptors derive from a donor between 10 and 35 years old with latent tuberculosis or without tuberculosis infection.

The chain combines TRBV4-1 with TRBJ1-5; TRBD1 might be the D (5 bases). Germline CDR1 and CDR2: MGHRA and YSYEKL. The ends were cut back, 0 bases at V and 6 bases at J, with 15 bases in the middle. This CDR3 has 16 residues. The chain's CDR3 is CASSQESTGRGQPQHF. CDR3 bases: TGCGCCAGCAGCCAAGAATCTACCGGGAGGGGTCAGCCCCAGCATTTT.

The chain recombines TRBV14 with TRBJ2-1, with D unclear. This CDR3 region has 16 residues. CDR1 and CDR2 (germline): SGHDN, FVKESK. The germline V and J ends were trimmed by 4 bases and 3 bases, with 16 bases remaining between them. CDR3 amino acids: CASSPVLPTLYNEQFF. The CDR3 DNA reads TGTGCCAGCAGCCCCGTGCTACCGACACTCTACAATGAGCAGTTCTTC.

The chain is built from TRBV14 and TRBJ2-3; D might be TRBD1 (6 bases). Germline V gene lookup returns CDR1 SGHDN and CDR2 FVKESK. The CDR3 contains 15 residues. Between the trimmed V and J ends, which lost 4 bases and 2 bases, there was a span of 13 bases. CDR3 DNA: TGTGCCAGCAGCCTACGTTTGGGGGCCACAGATACGCAGTATTTT. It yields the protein CASSLRLGATDTQYF. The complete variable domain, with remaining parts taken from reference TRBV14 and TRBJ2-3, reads EAGVTQFPSHSVIEKGQTVTLRCDPISGHDNLYWYRRVMGKEIKFLLHFVKESKQDESGMPNNRFLAERTGGTYSTLKVQPAELEDSGVYFCASSLRLGATDTQYFGPGTRLTVL.

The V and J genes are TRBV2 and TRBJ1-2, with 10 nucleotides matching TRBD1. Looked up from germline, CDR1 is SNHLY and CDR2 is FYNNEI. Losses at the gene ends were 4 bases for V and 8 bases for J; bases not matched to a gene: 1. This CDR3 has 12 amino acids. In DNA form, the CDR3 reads TGTGCCAGCAGTGTGACAGGGGGCGGCTACACCTTC. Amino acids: CASSVTGGGYTF.

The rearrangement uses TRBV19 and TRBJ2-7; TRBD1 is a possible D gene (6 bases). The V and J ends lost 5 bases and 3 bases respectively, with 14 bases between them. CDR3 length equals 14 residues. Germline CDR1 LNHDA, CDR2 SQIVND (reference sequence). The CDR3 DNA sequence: TGTGCCAGTAGTCCCTCGGGACAACTCTACGAGCAGTACTTC. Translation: CASSPSGQLYEQYF.

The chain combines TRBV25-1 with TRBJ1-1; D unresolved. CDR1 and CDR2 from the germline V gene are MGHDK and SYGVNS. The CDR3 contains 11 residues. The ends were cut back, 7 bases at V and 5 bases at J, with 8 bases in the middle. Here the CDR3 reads CASITGTEAFF. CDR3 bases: TGTGCCAGCATTACTGGTACTGAAGCTTTCTTT.

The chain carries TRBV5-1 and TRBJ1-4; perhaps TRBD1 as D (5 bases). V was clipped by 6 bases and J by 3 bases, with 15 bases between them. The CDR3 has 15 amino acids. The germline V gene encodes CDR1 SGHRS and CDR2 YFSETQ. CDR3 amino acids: CASKIGGASNEKLFF. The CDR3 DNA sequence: TGCGCCAGCAAGATAGGCGGGGCCTCTAATGAAAAACTGTTTTTT.

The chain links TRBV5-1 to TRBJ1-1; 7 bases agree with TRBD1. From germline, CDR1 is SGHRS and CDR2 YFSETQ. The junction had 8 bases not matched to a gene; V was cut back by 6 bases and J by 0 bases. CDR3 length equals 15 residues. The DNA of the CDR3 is TGCGCCAGCACCCGCCGACAGGGCATGAACACTGAAGCTTTCTTT. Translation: CASTRRQGMNTEAFF.

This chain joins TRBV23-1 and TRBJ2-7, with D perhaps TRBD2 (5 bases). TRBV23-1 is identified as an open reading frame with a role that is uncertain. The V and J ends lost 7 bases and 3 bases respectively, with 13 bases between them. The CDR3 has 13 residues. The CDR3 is CASTGKVFYEQYF. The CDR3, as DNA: TGCGCCAGCACCGGGAAGGTCTTCTACGAGCAGTACTTC.

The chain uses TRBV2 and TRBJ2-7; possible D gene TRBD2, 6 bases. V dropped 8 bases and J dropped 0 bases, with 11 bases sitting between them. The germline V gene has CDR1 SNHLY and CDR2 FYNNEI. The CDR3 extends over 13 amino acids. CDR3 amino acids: CASQSGVSYEQYF. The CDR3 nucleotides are TGTGCCAGCCAGTCGGGGGTCTCCTACGAGCAGTACTTC.

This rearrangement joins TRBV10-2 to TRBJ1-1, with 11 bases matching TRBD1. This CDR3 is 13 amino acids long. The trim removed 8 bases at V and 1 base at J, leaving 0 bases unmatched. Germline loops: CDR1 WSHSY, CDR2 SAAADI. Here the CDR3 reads CASGQGANTEAFF. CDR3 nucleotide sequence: TGCGCCAGCGGACAGGGGGCGAACACTGAAGCTTTCTTT.

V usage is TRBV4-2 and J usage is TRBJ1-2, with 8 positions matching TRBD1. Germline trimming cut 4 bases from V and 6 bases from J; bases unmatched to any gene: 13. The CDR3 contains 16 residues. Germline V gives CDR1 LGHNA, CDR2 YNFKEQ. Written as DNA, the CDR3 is TGTGCCAGCAGCCTCCAGGCCGACAGGGGAGGTAATGGCTACACCTTC. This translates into CASSLQADRGGNGYTF.

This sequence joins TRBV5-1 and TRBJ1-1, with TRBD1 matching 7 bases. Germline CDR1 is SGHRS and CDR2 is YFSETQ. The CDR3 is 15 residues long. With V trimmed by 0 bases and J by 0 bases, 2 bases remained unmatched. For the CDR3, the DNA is TGCGCCAGCAGCTTGGAGGGGGCCCTGAACACTGAAGCTTTCTTT. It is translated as CASSLEGALNTEAFF.

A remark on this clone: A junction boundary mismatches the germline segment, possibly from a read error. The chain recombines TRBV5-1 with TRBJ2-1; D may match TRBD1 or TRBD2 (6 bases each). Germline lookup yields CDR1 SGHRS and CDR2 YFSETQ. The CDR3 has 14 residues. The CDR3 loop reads CASSLAGTTNEQFF. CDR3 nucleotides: TGCGCCAGCAGTTTGGCGGGGACAACCAATGAGCAGTTCTTC.

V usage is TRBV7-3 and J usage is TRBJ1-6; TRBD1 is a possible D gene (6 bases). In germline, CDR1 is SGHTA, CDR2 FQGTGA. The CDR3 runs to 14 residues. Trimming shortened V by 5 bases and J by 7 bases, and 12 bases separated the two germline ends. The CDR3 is CASSKGQRNSPLHF. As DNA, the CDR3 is TGTGCCAGCAGCAAAGGACAGAGAAATTCACCCCTCCACTTT.

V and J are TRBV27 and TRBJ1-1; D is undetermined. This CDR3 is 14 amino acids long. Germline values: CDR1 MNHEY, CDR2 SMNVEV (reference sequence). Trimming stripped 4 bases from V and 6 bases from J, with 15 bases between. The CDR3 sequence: CASSSRGFNAEAFF. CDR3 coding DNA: TGTGCCAGCAGTTCCCGGGGATTCAACGCTGAAGCTTTCTTT.

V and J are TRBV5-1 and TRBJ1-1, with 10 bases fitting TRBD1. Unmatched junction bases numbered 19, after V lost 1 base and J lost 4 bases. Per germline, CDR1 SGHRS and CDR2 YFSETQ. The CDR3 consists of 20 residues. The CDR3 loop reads CASSLKRFGDRGEFGTEAFF. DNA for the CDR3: TGCGCCAGCAGCTTGAAACGTTTCGGGGACAGGGGCGAGTTTGGCACTGAAGCTTTCTTT.

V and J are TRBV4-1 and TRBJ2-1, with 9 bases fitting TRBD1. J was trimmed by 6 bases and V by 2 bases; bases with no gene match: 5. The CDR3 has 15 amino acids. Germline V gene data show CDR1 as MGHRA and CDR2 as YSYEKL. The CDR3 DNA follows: TGCGCCAGCAGCCAACCGAGGACAGGGGCCAATGAGCAGTTCTTC. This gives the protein CASSQPRTGANEQFF.

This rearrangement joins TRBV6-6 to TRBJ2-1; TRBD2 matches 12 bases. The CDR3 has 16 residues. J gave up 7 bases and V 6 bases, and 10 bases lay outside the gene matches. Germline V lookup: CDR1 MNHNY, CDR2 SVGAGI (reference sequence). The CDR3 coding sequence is TGTGCCAGCAGCACACTAGCGGGGGGCTATTTGAATGAGCAGTTCTTC. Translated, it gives CASSTLAGGYLNEQFF.

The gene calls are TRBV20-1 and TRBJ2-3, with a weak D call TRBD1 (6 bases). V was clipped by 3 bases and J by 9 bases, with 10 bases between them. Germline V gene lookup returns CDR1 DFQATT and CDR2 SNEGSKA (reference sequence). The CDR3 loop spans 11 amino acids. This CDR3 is CSARGASTQYF. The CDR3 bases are TGCAGTGCTAGGGGGGCCTCCACGCAGTATTTT.

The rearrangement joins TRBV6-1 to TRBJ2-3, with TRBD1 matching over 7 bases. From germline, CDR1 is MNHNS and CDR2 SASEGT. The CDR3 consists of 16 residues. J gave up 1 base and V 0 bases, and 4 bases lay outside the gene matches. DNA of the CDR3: TGTGCCAGCAGTGAAGCGAGGGGACAGCGCACAGATACGCAGTATTTT. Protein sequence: CASSEARGQRTDTQYF.

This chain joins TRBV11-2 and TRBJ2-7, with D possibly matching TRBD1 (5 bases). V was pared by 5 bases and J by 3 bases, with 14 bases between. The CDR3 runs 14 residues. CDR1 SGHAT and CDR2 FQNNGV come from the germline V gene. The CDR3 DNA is TGTGCCAGCAGCCCCCAGGGCCACCTCTACGAGCAGTACTTC. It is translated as CASSPQGHLYEQYF.

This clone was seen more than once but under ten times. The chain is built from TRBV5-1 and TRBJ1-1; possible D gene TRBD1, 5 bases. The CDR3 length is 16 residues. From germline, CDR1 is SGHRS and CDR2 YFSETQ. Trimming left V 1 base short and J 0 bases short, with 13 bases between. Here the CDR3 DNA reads TGCGCCAGCAGCTTGAATGTGGGGGGAATGAACACTGAAGCTTTCTTT. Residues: CASSLNVGGMNTEAFF.

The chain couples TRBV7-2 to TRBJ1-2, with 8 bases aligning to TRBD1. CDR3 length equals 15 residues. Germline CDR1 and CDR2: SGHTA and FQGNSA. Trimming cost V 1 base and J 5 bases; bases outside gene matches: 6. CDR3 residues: CASSLGGTGFYGYTF. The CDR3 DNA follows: TGTGCCAGCAGCTTAGGTGGGACAGGATTTTATGGCTACACCTTC.

CDR3 DNA sequence: TGTGCCAGCAGTGAAGAAGTACAGGGCTACGAGCAGTACTTC. It yields the protein CASSEEVQGYEQYF. The chain carries TRBV2 and TRBJ2-7, with a possible D match to TRBD1 (6 bases). This CDR3 is 14 amino acids long. V lost 1 base and J 3 bases, leaving 10 bases between the germline ends. CDR1 SNHLY and CDR2 FYNNEI come from the germline V gene.

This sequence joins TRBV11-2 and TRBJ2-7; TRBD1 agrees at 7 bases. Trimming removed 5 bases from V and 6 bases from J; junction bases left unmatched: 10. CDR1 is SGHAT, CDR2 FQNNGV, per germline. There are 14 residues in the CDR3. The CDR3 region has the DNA TGTGCCAGCAGCCCAAACAGGGGTTCGGGCGAGCAGTACTTC. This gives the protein CASSPNRGSGEQYF.

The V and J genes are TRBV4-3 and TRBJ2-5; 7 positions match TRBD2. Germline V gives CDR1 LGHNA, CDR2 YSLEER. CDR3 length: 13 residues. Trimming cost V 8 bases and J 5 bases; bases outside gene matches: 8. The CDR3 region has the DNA TGCGCCAGCGGACTAGACCGGTGGGAGACCCAGTACTTC. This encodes CASGLDRWETQYF.

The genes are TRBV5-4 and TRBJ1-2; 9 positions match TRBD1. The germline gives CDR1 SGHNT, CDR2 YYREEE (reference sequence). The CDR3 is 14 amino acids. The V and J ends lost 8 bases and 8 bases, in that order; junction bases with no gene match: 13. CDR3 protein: CASSLPDRGDGYTF. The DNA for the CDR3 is TGTGCCAGTAGCCTACCTGACAGGGGGGACGGCTACACCTTC.

CDR3 amino acids: CASRAPGRGTEAFF. DNA for the CDR3: TGCGCCAGCAGAGCCCCGGGGAGAGGAACTGAAGCTTTCTTT. This chain links TRBV4-1 with TRBJ1-1; no clear D gene. This CDR3 is 14 amino acids long. V lost 6 bases and J lost 5, with 16 bases in between. The germline gives CDR1 MGHRA, CDR2 YSYEKL.

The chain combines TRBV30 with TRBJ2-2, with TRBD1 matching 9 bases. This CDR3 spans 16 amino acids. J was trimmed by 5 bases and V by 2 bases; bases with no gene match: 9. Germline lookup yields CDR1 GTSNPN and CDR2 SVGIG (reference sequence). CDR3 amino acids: CAWSPPGQGYTGELFF. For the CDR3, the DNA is TGTGCCTGGAGTCCTCCGGGACAGGGATATACCGGGGAGCTGTTTTTT. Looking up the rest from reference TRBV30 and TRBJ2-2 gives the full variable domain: SQTIHQWPATLVQPVGSPLSLECTVEGTSNPNLYWYRQAAGRGLQLLFYSVGIGQISSEVPQNLSASRPQDRQFILSSKKLLLSDSGFYLCAWSPPGQGYTGELFFGEGSRLTVL.